The clone carrying this T cell receptor beta chain appeared many times. Deletions cut 3 bases from V and 6 bases from J, with 12 bases between. This CDR3 comprises 13 residues. Germline values: CDR1 DFQATT, CDR2 SNEGSKA (reference sequence). Tregs were sorted as CD4+CD25+CD127-/low cells. A single record per CDR3 protein comes from TCRdb applying MiXCR to the 5' RACE reads. The sample carries over 40,000 distinct CDR3 sequences, around 20% recorded once. The clonotype comes from a female donor with breast cancer. Sequenced sample: Tregs sorted from blood. The chain recombines TRBV20-1 with TRBJ1-5; D ambiguous. CDR3: CSASQAQGQPQHF. Here the CDR3 DNA reads TGCAGTGCTAGCCAGGCTCAAGGTCAGCCCCAGCATTTT.